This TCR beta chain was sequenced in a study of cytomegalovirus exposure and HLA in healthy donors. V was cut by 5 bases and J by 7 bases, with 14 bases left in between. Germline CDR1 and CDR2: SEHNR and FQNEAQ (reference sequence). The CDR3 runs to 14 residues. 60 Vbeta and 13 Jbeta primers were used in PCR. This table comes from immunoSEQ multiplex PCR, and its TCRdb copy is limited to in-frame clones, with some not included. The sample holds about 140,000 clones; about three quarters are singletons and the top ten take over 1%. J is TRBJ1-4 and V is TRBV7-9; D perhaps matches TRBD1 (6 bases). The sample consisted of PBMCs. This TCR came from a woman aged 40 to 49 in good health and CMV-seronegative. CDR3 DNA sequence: TGTGCCAGCAGCCTTCAGGGGTTGGGTGAAAAACTGTTTTTT. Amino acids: CASSLQGLGEKLFF.